This T cell receptor (beta chain) was captured by sequencing in a study of tumor-infiltrating lymphocytes in primary liver carcinoma (dated by TCRdb to 2015 to 2018). In the study overall: The five patients, three men and two women aged 30 to 69 years, had hepatocellular carcinoma (four) or combined HCC and intrahepatic cholangiocarcinoma (one). The five patients had tumors of stage T1-T3 N0M0, with maximum diameters ranging from roughly 4.2 to 10 cm. The study combined TCRbeta repertoire sequencing, expression microarrays and whole-exome sequencing across five regions of each liver tumor, with adjacent normal tissue and blood. A total of some 35 specimens from 5 patients went through TCRbeta repertoire sequencing, namely 25 tumor regions, 5 adjacent noncancerous liver tissues and 5 peripheral blood samples. Repertoires from technical replicates were highly reproducible, with mean shared-clone rates approximately 0.9 and correlation coefficients above 0.95. Each sample produced roughly 3.5 to 7.13 million productive TCRbeta reads, and read depth showed no significant difference between tissue types. Results the study describes overall, beyond this receptor: Bulk unsorted samples precluded comparing CD4+ and CD8+ T cell repertoires. Only four or five patients were included in the study, and the authors note that the findings should be validated in a larger study. A significantly larger repertoire fraction was made up by the top 250 clones in tumors than in blood (p = 0.039). Repertoire overlap was found to be higher between tumor regions (mean around 36%) than between tumor-adjacent (around 17%) or tumor-blood (about 15%) pairs, consistent with antigen-driven expansion. Only the TCR beta chain was sequenced, so true repertoire diversity is likely underestimated because unpaired alpha chains were not captured.

TCRbeta-specific cDNA was reverse-transcribed from roughly 500 ng total RNA using a constant-region primer and ProtoScript II reverse transcriptase. Three nested multiplex PCR rounds, following a slightly modified ARM-PCR procedure, were used to build the TCRbeta libraries. Each of the first two PCR rounds ran for around 10 cycles using multiplex TRBV1-TRBV30 forward primers together with a Cbeta reverse primer. Sample barcodes and Illumina adapters were attached in a final 25-cycle PCR using Deep VentR polymerase. Before sequencing, amplicons of 200-500 bp were gel-purified using a QIAquick gel extraction kit. An Illumina HiSeq 2500 was used to sequence the TCRbeta amplicons, generating 250-bp paired-end reads. The authors processed their data as follows. Quality trimming of reads was performed with Trimmomatic v0.33, and paired reads were merged with FLASH v1.2.11 so that full CDR3 sequences could be recovered. V, D and J germline segments were assigned to the rearranged TCRbeta sequences using MiGEC v1.2.1b. Clonotype statistics, along with Shannon-Wiener diversity indices, were calculated using VDJtools v1.0.0. Except for diversity analysis, only the 250 most abundant clonotypes of each sample were used in subsequent analyses to reduce sampling bias. The raw public reads went through TCRdb reprocessing: fastp at Q25, MiXCR clone calling, in-frame beta chains kept. One record per CDR3 amino acid sequence lists the most common genes and DNA. The V and J calls were determined by TCRdb, not by the authors. The sample table records 85,000 to 100,000 distinct CDR3 sequences; around 68% of these occur just once. The top ten clonotypes cover around 30% of the sample.

Total RNA and DNA were co-extracted from around 18-30 mg of bulk tissue with the AllPrep DNA/RNA mini kit, without cell sorting. Between late 2015 and March 2016, several patients in China with histopathologically diagnosed primary liver carcinoma had surgical resection. At the time of sampling, the patients had chronic HBV infection and had not received any treatment. Fresh tumor and adjacent tissue pieces were bisected, with one half stored in RNAlater at -80 degrees C and the other half sent for histology. From the cysteine up to the phenylalanine, the CDR3 has a length of 14 residues. Only the CDR3 portion is preserved as DNA: 42 bases, with reading frame beginning at the first base. V and J are truncated by 5 bases and 3 bases respectively, leaving an intervening sequence of 14 bases. The germline V gene (reference sequence) sets CDR1 to PRHDT and CDR2 to FYEKMQ. This clonotype is classified as medium-sized (0.01 to 0.1%). Its binding antigen is unknown. It has no much larger one-base neighbor in the sample; base qualities were not kept.

The TCR sequence derives from a middle-aged man with primary liver carcinoma and hepatitis B virus infection. The receptor chain draws on TRBV13 and TRBJ2-7; the D region may be TRBD1 or TRBD2, each matching 5 bases equally. The sample taken for sequencing was tumor-adjacent normal liver tissue. CDR3 protein: CASSTSGTVYEQYF. The DNA reads TGTGCCAGCAGCACTTCCGGGACGGTCTACGAGCAGTACTTC.